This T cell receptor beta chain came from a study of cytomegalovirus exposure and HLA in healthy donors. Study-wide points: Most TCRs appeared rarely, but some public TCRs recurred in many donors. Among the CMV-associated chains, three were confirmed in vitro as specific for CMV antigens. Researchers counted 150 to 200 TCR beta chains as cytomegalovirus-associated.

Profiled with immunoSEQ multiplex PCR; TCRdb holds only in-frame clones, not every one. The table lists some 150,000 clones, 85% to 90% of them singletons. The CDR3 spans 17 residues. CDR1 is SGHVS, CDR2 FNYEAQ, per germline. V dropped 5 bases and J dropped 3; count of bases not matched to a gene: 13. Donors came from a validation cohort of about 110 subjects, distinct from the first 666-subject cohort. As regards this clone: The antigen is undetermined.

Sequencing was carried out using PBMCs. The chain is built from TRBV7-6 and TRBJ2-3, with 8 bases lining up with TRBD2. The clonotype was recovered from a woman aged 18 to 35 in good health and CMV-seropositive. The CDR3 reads CASSTGSGGVSTDTQYF. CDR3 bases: TGTGCCAGCAGCACAGGGTCGGGAGGGGTTAGTACAGATACGCAGTATTTT.